This entry concerns a single TCR beta chain. No cognate antigen has been identified for it. No base-level quality is on record; no much larger clone is a single base apart. This specimen comes from a study of Ad26.COV2.S vaccination and SARS-CoV-2 variants (dated by TCRdb to the early 2020s). As for the study more broadly: Donors in the vaccine arm were drawn from COV1001, a phase I-IIa trial of Ad26.COV2.S in healthy adults that was multicentre, randomized, double-blind and placebo-controlled. Ad26.COV2.S was given intramuscularly at 5x10^10 or 1x10^11 viral particles, as a single shot or as two shots 56 days apart. The specificity and breadth of SARS-CoV-2-reactive T cell receptors after Ad26.COV2.S vaccination were assessed by TCRbeta repertoire sequencing. The TCR-sequenced set comprised roughly 30 samples: approximately 20 Ad26.COV2.S vaccine recipients, 5 placebo recipients and 8 SARS-CoV-2 convalescent individuals. Trial participants were randomized into five groups of five, in which low-dose or high-dose Ad26.COV2.S was given once or twice, or placebo was given on both occasions. Blinding of investigators to trial group allocation was maintained during experiments and outcome assessment. Overall study results and their limits: After vaccination, substantial breadth of spike-specific CD8+ and CD4+ T cell responses was reported. The authors noted that the TCR breadth and depth analyses may have underestimated total T cell responses. Spike-specific TCR breadth was higher in Ad26.COV2.S recipients than in placebo recipients (P = 0.0014). The study lacked the statistical power to compare responses across vaccine doses or regimens. Vaccine and placebo recipients had comparable non-spike TCR breadth, which fits with the vaccine containing only spike.

This specimen's treatment or condition label, interpreted: roughly 20 received Ad26.COV2.S at low or high dose, single or two shots; roughly five received placebo; per-sample allocation not given. Repertoires of vaccine and placebo recipients were sequenced from samples collected on day 63 after the first injection. Between 29 July and 7 August 2020, Cohort 1b enrolled about 27 adults aged 18-55 years at one site in Boston, USA. As a vaccine, Ad26.COV2.S was a replication-incompetent adenovirus type 26 vector that expressed a prefusion-stabilized SARS-CoV-2 spike protein derived from the original Wuhan strain. CDR1 and CDR2 (ENHRY, SYGVKD) derive from the germline V gene. The CDR3 spans 14 residues, from the cysteine through the phenylalanine. The read is trimmed to its CDR3 DNA, 42 bases read in frame from base 1. The immunoSEQ Assay was used to sequence TCRbeta CDR3 regions. After extraction, genomic DNA underwent amplification by bias-controlled multiplex PCR, followed by high-throughput sequencing. From the authors' description of their analysis: To quantify the absolute abundance of each unique TCRbeta CDR3 region, sequences were collapsed and filtered. T cell fraction was estimated by normalizing TCRbeta template counts to usable DNA, with usable DNA measured through amplification of reference genes found in all nucleated cells. Repertoire TCRs were annotated as SARS-CoV-2-specific when V gene, CDR3 amino acid sequence and J gene were exactly matched to a known reactive TCR set. The reference SARS-CoV-2 TCR set came from MIRA and was filtered for enrichment in COVID-19-positive ImmuneCODE repertoires, removing public or cross-reactive TCRs. Drawing on the MIRA antigens, annotated TCRs were analysed further at the level of specific ORF or position within ORF. Breadth was defined as annotated unique rearrangements over total unique productive rearrangements; depth was the summed frequency of those rearrangements. TCR breadth was compared between groups using two-sided Wilcoxon rank-sum tests. The clones in this table, taken by TCRdb from immuneACCESS, are in-frame only. Not every clone is retained; where verified, under half of the shortfall comes from an unresolved V gene, and the cause of the rest is unknown. The V and J calls and the clone size are those of that table, but D and trimming were determined from the DNA. This sample has 350,000 to 400,000 clones in its table, and approximately 91% of those were observed once. More than 3% of the sample is taken by the ten largest.

This receptor was taken from a person aged 18-60 years who received the Ad26.COV2.S COVID-19 vaccine or a placebo. The specimen comprised peripheral blood, sampled in a trial of Ad26.COV2.S vaccine versus placebo. This chain joins TRBV10-3 to TRBJ2-2; no D segment can be confidently identified. The nucleotide sequence is TGTGCTACCTGGGCCGCGAGGCCCACCGGGGAGCTGTTTTTT. Its amino acids are CATWAARPTGELFF.